This T cell receptor (beta chain) was documented in a study of T cell responses to AZD1222 COVID-19 vaccine. Study background: Researchers grouped second doses given at about 4 or about 12 weeks into one pool.

The assay was immunoSEQ multiplex PCR, and TCRdb's table has in-frame clones only and misses some. The sample yields 140,000 to 150,000 clones, roughly nine tenths seen once. The CDR3 consists of 13 residues. Trimming removed 5 bases from V and 4 bases from J, with 9 bases in between. In germline, CDR1 is SGHAT, CDR2 FQDESV (reference sequence). This clonotype originated in an adult in good health. The chain combines TRBV11-1 with TRBJ1-3; D gene unclear. The source material was peripheral blood, sampled on day 0 of AZD1222 vaccination. The DNA for the CDR3 is TGTGCCAGCAGCCTCCTGTCCGGAAACACCATATATTTT. Translation: CASSLLSGNTIYF.